The 8 T cell receptor beta chains below were found in one sample sequenced in a study of cytomegalovirus exposure and HLA in healthy donors. The PCR employed 60 Vbeta primers together with 13 Jbeta primers. Some clones are missing from TCRdb's copy, which holds only in-frame ones; the method was immunoSEQ multiplex PCR. The table has roughly 150,000 clones, 65% to 85% seen once. Sample: PBMCs. The receptors come from a boy under 10 years old in good health and CMV-seronegative.

This clone was seen a single time. The J gene is TRBJ1-2, the V gene TRBV20-1; D gene ambiguous. From germline, CDR1 is DFQATT and CDR2 SNEGSKA (reference sequence). The V end was cut by 1 base, the J end by 10 bases, with 10 bases between. The CDR3 consists of 11 residues. CDR3 sequence: CSARVQSYYTF. For the CDR3, the DNA is TGCAGTGCTAGAGTACAGAGCTACTACACCTTC.

This chain connects TRBV29-1 to TRBJ2-5; TRBD2 matches at 9 bases. This CDR3 has 14 amino acids. The J segment lost 3 bases and the V segment lost 7 bases, leaving 9 bases of the junction unmatched. Germline V gene lookup returns CDR1 SQVTM and CDR2 ANQGSEA. The CDR3 DNA is TGCAGCGGTCGAAGGCGGGGGGGGGAAGAGACCCAGTACTTC. Encoded protein: CSGRRRGGEETQYF.

V is TRBV4-1 and J is TRBJ2-2; possibly TRBD2 for D (6 bases). CDR1 is MGHRA and CDR2 is YSYEKL in the germline V gene. V was pared by 4 bases and J by 6 bases, with 12 bases between. The CDR3 totals 14 residues. The DNA of the CDR3 is TGCGCCAGCAGCCCAAGACTAGTTCCCGGGGAGCTGTTTTTT. This gives the protein CASSPRLVPGELFF.

Note on this clone: The junction and the germline gene differ at one end; a read error may be behind it. The chain is built from TRBV11-2 and TRBJ1-2, with 7 bases that match TRBD1. CDR1 and CDR2 (germline): SGHAT, FQNNGV. The CDR3 length is 13 residues. CDR3 coding DNA: TGTGCCAGCAGCAAGCCGGGACAGCATACGGAAGCCTTC. This encodes CASSKPGQHTEAF.

V gene TRBV10-3 combines with J gene TRBJ1-6, with 7 bases identical to TRBD1. There are 12 residues in the CDR3. J gave up 9 bases and V 10 bases, and 6 bases lay outside the gene matches. Germline CDR1 is ENHRY and CDR2 is SYGVKD. CDR3 nucleotides: TGTGCCACACAGGGGCTAGGTTCACCCCTCCACTTT. Translated, it gives CATQGLGSPLHF.

This sequence joins TRBV30 and TRBJ2-7; 9 bases align to TRBD1. V gave up 3 bases and J gave up 5 bases; unmatched junction bases: 8. Germline V gene data show CDR1 as GTSNPN and CDR2 as SVGIG (reference sequence). The CDR3 has 14 amino acids. Written as DNA, the CDR3 is TGTGCCTGGAGCCCCGGGACAGGGTATCACGAGCAGTACGTC. This encodes CAWSPGTGYHEQYV.

The chain links TRBV6-5 to TRBJ1-1; D remains ambiguous. There are 15 residues in the CDR3. V gave up 0 bases and J gave up 0 bases, with 8 bases separating them. CDR1 is MNHEY and CDR2 is SVGAGI in the germline V gene. CDR3 amino acids: CASSYSIAVNTEAFF. For the CDR3, the DNA is TGTGCCAGCAGTTACTCGATAGCGGTGAACACTGAAGCTTTCTTT.

The genes are TRBV4-1 and TRBJ1-1; TRBD1 agrees at 8 bases. Trimming took 4 bases from V and 3 from J; bases not matched to a gene: 13. The CDR3 has 17 residues. In germline, CDR1 is MGHRA, CDR2 YSYEKL. The CDR3 nucleotides read TGCGCCAGCAGCCCCTGGACAGGGCGGTACACGGACACTGAAGCTTTCTTT. It codes for CASSPWTGRYTDTEAFF.